The 15 T cell receptor beta chains reported below all come from one sample, sequenced in a study of Graves' ophthalmopathy and Graves' hyperthyroidism. For repertoire sequencing, the TCR beta CDR3 regions were amplified from RNA transcripts. RT-PCR in the first round used HTBI primers; a second-round multiplex PCR followed. Using its own MiXCR run on the multiplex PCR reads, TCRdb lists one record per CDR3 protein. This repertoire shows about 1.2 million distinct CDR3 sequences, about 40% found once; its top ten account for over 8.5%. Sequencing input: peripheral blood or thyroid tissue (not recorded which). These receptors originate from an adult man with Graves' hyperthyroidism.

Many counts were recorded for this clonotype. CDR3 sequence (DNA): TGCGCCAGCAGCTTGTTTGCAGGGACTGAAAAACTGTTTTTT. Residues: CASSLFAGTEKLFF. The chain uses TRBV5-1 and TRBJ1-4; possible D gene TRBD1, 5 bases. The germline CDR1 and CDR2 sequences are SGHRS and YFSETQ. V dropped 1 base and J dropped 7 bases, with 11 bases sitting between them. The CDR3 totals 14 residues.

This clonotype was picked up a small number of times. The rearrangement links TRBV6-5 to TRBJ2-5; 9 bases agree with TRBD1. There are 15 residues in the CDR3. Losses at the gene ends were 5 bases for V and 4 bases for J; bases not matched to a gene: 8. Looked up from germline, CDR1 is MNHEY and CDR2 is SVGAGI. Written as DNA, the CDR3 is TGTGCCAGCAGTGCTGGGGACAGGGATGTAGAGACCCAGTACTTC. Encoded protein: CASSAGDRDVETQYF.

The CDR3: CASSLGVRGAGSYEQYF. CDR3 DNA sequence: TGTGCCAGCAGCTTAGGGGTGAGGGGCGCGGGCTCCTACGAGCAGTACTTC. The gene calls are TRBV11-2 and TRBJ2-7; D possibly uses TRBD1 or TRBD2 (5 bases each). The germline CDR1 and CDR2 sequences are SGHAT and FQNNGV. The V gene lost 1 base and the J gene lost 0 bases, with 16 bases spanning the gap. This CDR3 is 17 amino acids long.

This clonotype was seen ten or more times. The chain combines TRBV5-6 with TRBJ2-7; D possibly matches TRBD1 or TRBD2 (5 bases each). This CDR3 is 15 amino acids long. The V gene lost 3 bases and the J gene lost 3 bases, with 16 bases spanning the gap. CDR1 and CDR2 (germline): SGHDT, YYEEEE. The CDR3 is CASSWGGLGHYEQYF. Written as DNA, the CDR3 is TGTGCCAGCAGCTGGGGCGGGCTAGGGCACTACGAGCAGTACTTC.

This clonotype came up many times. J is TRBJ1-2 and V is TRBV12-3 or TRBV12-4, with a tentative D call TRBD1 (5 bases). Trimming pared 4 bases from V and 1 base from J, leaving 10 bases between. The CDR3 has 14 amino acids. The CDR3 spells CASSSLDSNYGYTF. The CDR3 nucleotides are TGTGCCAGCAGTTCCCTCGACAGTAACTATGGCTACACCTTC.

The chain links TRBV19 to TRBJ1-6; TRBD1 agrees at 10 bases. Germline lookup yields CDR1 LNHDA and CDR2 SQIVND (reference sequence). The CDR3 length is 14 residues. After removal of 9 bases from V and 10 bases from J, the junction contained 9 bases not matched to a gene. CDR3 in DNA: TGTGCCAGCACAGGGGGACAGGGGAGCTCACCCCTCCACTTT. Translation: CASTGGQGSSPLHF.

The chain couples TRBV11-2 to TRBJ2-7; D may match TRBD1 or TRBD2 (5 bases each). Germline values: CDR1 SGHAT, CDR2 FQNNGV. Trimming removed 5 bases at V and 6 bases at J, with 23 bases between. The CDR3 loop spans 16 amino acids. CDR3 coding DNA: TGTGCCAGCAGCCCGTGGACCGGGACCCCAGAGGCCGAGCAGTACTTC. This gives the protein CASSPWTGTPEAEQYF.

V and J are TRBV2 and TRBJ2-7, with a weak D call TRBD2 (5 bases). In germline, CDR1 is SNHLY, CDR2 FYNNEI. This CDR3 is 13 amino acids long. V lost 7 bases to trimming and J lost 4 bases, with 14 bases between them. CDR3 nucleotides: TGTGCCAGCAATTCGGGGAGTGGATACGAGCAGTACTTC. The encoded protein is CASNSGSGYEQYF.

This clonotype occurred many times. This chain joins TRBV20-1 and TRBJ1-2; weak D call: TRBD1 (6 bases). Germline CDR1 reads DFQATT; CDR2 reads SNEGSKA (reference sequence). Trimming stripped 3 bases from V and 0 bases from J, with 23 bases between. The CDR3 extends over 18 amino acids. The CDR3 sequence: CSASPLPRGGHSNYGYTF. In DNA form, the CDR3 reads TGCAGTGCTAGCCCCTTACCGCGGGGGGGACACTCTAACTATGGCTACACCTTC.

This chain uses TRBV29-1 with TRBJ2-7; 7 nucleotides align to TRBD1. The J call could be wrong; TRBJ2-5 is a better fit for the DNA end. Germline V CDR1 and CDR2: SQVTM, ANQGSEA. The CDR3 runs to 14 residues. The CDR3 sequence is CSVVGRGSRETQYF. In DNA, the CDR3 is TGCAGCGTTGTTGGCAGGGGGAGTCGAGAGACCCAGTACTTC.

This chain links TRBV6-6 with TRBJ1-1; 7 bases match TRBD1. In germline, CDR1 is MNHNY, CDR2 SVGAGI (reference sequence). This CDR3 has 12 residues. The V and J ends lost 4 bases and 8 bases, in that order; junction bases with no gene match: 4. The CDR3 DNA reads as TGTGCCAGCAGTTTTCCGGGACAGGAAGCTTTCTTT. Its translation: CASSFPGQEAFF.

This clonotype was seen ten or more times. V is TRBV29-1 and J is TRBJ1-1; D call uncertain. Deletions cut 3 bases from V and 4 bases from J, with 12 bases between. The V gene's germline CDR1 is SQVTM and CDR2 ANQGSEA. The CDR3 consists of 13 residues. The CDR3 loop is CSVDARLVTEAFF. The CDR3 nucleotides read TGCAGCGTTGACGCCAGGCTGGTCACTGAAGCTTTCTTT. Full variable domain (rest looked up from reference TRBV29-1 and TRBJ1-1): SAVISQKPSRDICQRGTSLTIQCQVDSQVTMMFWYRQQPGQSLTLIATANQGSEATYESGFVIDKFPISRPNLTFSTLTVSNMSPEDSSIYLCSVDARLVTEAFFGQGTRLTVV.

The rearrangement uses TRBV5-1 and TRBJ2-7; D is ambiguous. This CDR3 has 18 amino acids. Per the germline V gene, CDR1 is SGHRS and CDR2 is YFSETQ. With 1 base removed from V and 3 bases from J, the gap between germline ends came to 23 bases. The chain's CDR3 is CASSLIPVGNSPDYEQYF. The CDR3 DNA sequence: TGCGCCAGCAGCTTGATTCCGGTAGGGAATTCACCCGACTACGAGCAGTACTTC. Looking up the rest from reference TRBV5-1 and TRBJ2-7 gives the full variable domain: KAGVTQTPRYLIKTRGQQVTLSCSPISGHRSVSWYQQTPGQGLQFLFEYFSETQRNKGNFPGRFSGRQFSNSRSEMNVSTLELGDSALYLCASSLIPVGNSPDYEQYFGPGTRLTVT.

The V call is TRBV19, the J call TRBJ1-5, with D perhaps TRBD1 (5 bases). Germline-derived CDR1 and CDR2 are LNHDA and SQIVND (reference sequence). V dropped 9 bases and J dropped 3 bases, with 18 bases sitting between them. CDR3 length: 15 residues. The CDR3 DNA follows: TGTGCCAGCTTAGAACGGGGGTCCTTCAATCAGCCCCAGCATTTT. The encoded protein is CASLERGSFNQPQHF.

The chain couples TRBV25-1 to TRBJ1-6, with 8 bases aligning to TRBD1. With 6 bases clipped from V and 7 bases from J, the junction kept 8 bases outside the gene matches. CDR1 MGHDK and CDR2 SYGVNS come from the germline V gene. The CDR3 runs to 15 residues. The CDR3 region has the DNA TGTGCCAGCAGGGACCCGGACAGGGTAAATTCACCCCTCCACTTT. This gives the protein CASRDPDRVNSPLHF.